The clone carrying this TCR beta chain turned up a few times. A single record per CDR3 protein comes from TCRdb applying MiXCR to the 5' RACE reads. The repertoire consists of approximately 150,000 distinct CDR3 sequences, with around 13% occurring once and the leading ten covering less than 15%. These data come from a study of T-cell memory formation after mild COVID-19. Germline CDR1 is SNHLY and CDR2 is FYNNEI. This CDR3 has 13 amino acids. Trimming removed 1 base at V and 8 bases at J, with 11 bases between. Sequenced material: PBMCs or a T cell subset sorted from them (not recorded which). The gene calls are TRBV2 and TRBJ1-2; D remains unclear. The receptor was isolated from an adult woman who had mild COVID-19 (a few samples of this study predate the infection). Cell type and time point are not known. CDR3 DNA: TGTGCCAGCAGTGAAGACGTCAGATACGGCTACACCTTC. This translates into CASSEDVRYGYTF.